This is a list of T cell receptor beta chains from one sample in a study of response to subunit inactivated influenza vaccine. TCRdb redid the calling of the RT-PCR reads with MiXCR, one entry per CDR3 protein. The repertoire consists of some 540,000 distinct CDR3 sequences, with 20% to 25% occurring once and the leading ten covering 2.8%. This sample was shared with a second study, whose subject was T cells expressing NK-cell markers.

This material consisted of CD4+ T cells sorted from PBMCs, taken 11 to 12 days after vaccination. The receptor source for this set is a man aged 50 to 60 who received an inactivated influenza vaccine. Each CDR3 is given with its conserved first and last residue. D genes are given only for firm matches. The listing skips clone size in some rows; elsewhere it reads once, few, many or a size class.

clone size	CDR3 length	V gene	D gene	J gene	CDR3 DNA	CDR3 protein
few	14	TRBV5-1	NA	TRBJ2-7	TGCGCCAGCAGCTTGGGACTAATAGGCTACGAGCAGTACTTC	CASSLGLIGYEQYF
NA	16	TRBV27	TRBD1	TRBJ1-5	TGTGCCAGCAGTCGACAGGGTTGGCATAGCAATCAGCCCCAGCATTTT	CASSRQGWHSNQPQHF
NA	16	TRBV10-3	TRBD2	TRBJ2-1	TGTGCCATCAGGGGGACTAGCGGGGAATCCTACAATGAGCAGTTCTTC	CAIRGTSGESYNEQFF
NA	15	TRBV5-1	TRBD1	TRBJ2-5	TGCGCCAGCAGCCATGACAGGGAGCAATGGGAGACCCAGTACTTC	CASSHDREQWETQYF
few	11	TRBV20-1	NA	TRBJ2-1	TGCAGTGCTAACCGGGCCAATGAGCAGTTCTTC	CSANRANEQFF
NA	14	TRBV6-2/TRBV6-3	NA	TRBJ2-7	TGTGCCATCAGCTCCGGGACACCCCCCTACGAGCAGTACTTC	CAISSGTPPYEQYF
NA	16	TRBV5-6	TRBD2	TRBJ2-2	TGTGCCAGCAGCTTGGGACTAGCGGGAGTTCGCGGGGAGCTGTTTTTT	CASSLGLAGVRGELFF
few	15	TRBV5-1	NA	TRBJ2-6	TGCGCCAGCAGCGGAGGGGGTAATGGGGCCAACGTCCTGACTTTC	CASSGGGNGANVLTF
NA	15	TRBV3-1	NA	TRBJ2-2	TGTGCCAGCAGCCAGGGAGCGGCAAACACCGGGGAGCTGTTTTTT	CASSQGAANTGELFF
NA	14	TRBV3-1	NA	TRBJ1-2	TGTGCCAGCAGCCCCGCCCAAGTCAACTATGGCTACACCTTC	CASSPAQVNYGYTF
few	15	TRBV12-3/TRBV12-4	NA	TRBJ2-3	TGTGCCAGCAGCCCAAGCGGCTCTAGCACAGATACGCAGTATTTT	CASSPSGSSTDTQYF
few	14	TRBV11-2	NA	TRBJ2-7	TGTGCCAGCAACCGACACCTCGGGGACTACGAGCAGTACTTC	CASNRHLGDYEQYF
many	13	TRBV5-1	NA	TRBJ1-6	TGCGCCAGCAGCTATGCAGGGGAATCACCCCTCCACTTT	CASSYAGESPLHF
NA	14	TRBV20-1	TRBD1	TRBJ1-1	TGCAGTCACCGGGACAGGGGAGGTGGGACTGAAGCTTTCTTT	CSHRDRGGGTEAFF
NA	14	TRBV6-2/TRBV6-3	TRBD2	TRBJ2-5	TGTGCCAGCAGTGCCTCTAGCGGCCAAGAGACCCAGTACTTC	CASSASSGQETQYF
NA	16	TRBV20-1	TRBD2	TRBJ2-1	TGCAGTGCTTACCCGGCTAGCGGGATATCCTACAATGAGCAGTTCTTC	CSAYPASGISYNEQFF
many	13	TRBV29-1	NA	TRBJ2-7	TGCAGCGTCTTCGGTTCACGTGACTACGAGCAGTACTTC	CSVFGSRDYEQYF
NA	13	TRBV7-3	NA	TRBJ2-3	TGTGCCAGCAGCTTAGCCCACCTAGATACGCAGTATTTT	CASSLAHLDTQYF
NA	18	TRBV12-3/TRBV12-4	TRBD2	TRBJ2-5	TGTGCCAGCAGTTTTGAGGCGGGACTAGGGAGGACCGAAGAGACCCAGTACTTC	CASSFEAGLGRTEETQYF
NA	13	TRBV29-1	NA	TRBJ1-1	TGCAGCGTTGTACACGGTACTTCCACTGAAGCTTTCTTT	CSVVHGTSTEAFF